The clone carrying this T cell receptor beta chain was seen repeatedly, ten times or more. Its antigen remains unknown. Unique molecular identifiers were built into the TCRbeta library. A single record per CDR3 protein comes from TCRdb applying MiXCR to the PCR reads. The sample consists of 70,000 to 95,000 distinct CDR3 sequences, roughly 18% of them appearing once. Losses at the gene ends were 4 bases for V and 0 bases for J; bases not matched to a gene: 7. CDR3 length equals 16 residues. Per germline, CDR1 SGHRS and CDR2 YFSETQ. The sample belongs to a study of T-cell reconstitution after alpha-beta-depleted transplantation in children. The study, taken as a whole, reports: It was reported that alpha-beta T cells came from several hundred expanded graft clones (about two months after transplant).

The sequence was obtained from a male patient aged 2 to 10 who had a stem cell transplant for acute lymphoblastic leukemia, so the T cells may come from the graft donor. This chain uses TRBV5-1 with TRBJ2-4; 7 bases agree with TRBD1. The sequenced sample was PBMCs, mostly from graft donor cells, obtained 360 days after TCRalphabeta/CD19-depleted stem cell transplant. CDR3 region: CASSRTGELAKNIQYF. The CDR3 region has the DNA TGCGCCAGCAGCAGGACAGGTGAACTAGCCAAAAACATTCAGTACTTC.